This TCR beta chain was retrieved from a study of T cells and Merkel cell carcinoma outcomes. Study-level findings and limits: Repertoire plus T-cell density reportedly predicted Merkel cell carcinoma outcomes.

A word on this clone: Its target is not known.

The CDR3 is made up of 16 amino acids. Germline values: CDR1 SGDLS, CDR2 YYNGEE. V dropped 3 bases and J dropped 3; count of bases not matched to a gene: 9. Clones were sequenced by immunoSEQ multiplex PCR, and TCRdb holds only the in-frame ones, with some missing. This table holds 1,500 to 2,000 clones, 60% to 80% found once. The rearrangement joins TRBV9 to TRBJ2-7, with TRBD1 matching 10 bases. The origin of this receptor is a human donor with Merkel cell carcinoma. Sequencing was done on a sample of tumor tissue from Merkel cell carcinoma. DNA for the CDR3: TGTGCCAGCAGCGGAATACCGGGACAGGGGAACTACGAGCAGTACTTC. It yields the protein CASSGIPGQGNYEQYF.